This T cell receptor beta chain was found in a study of identical twins. Whole-study results and caveats: Abundant beta clonotypes from cord blood bore fewer insertions; memory repertoires lacked this pattern. Twins showed weaker excess sharing in their beta out-of-frame sequences.

Concerning this clonotype: Antigen unknown.

The length of the CDR3 is 11 residues. The V end lost 8 bases, the J end lost 4 bases, and 7 bases lay between the germline ends. Germline CDR1 and CDR2: WSHSY and SAAADI. Using its own MiXCR run on the 5' RACE reads, TCRdb lists one record per CDR3 protein. Seen here are over 600,000 distinct CDR3 sequences, 21% observed once, and the top ten hold 4.3%. This sample was also put to use in a study of T cells expressing NK-cell markers. That publication notes: Repertoire data for TCR beta were derived from sorted T cells (CD3+CD56+NKG2C+, CD3+CD56+NKG2C- and CD3+CD56-NKG2C+). Certain NKG2C+ T cell clones were expanded, and their HCMV specificity remained unclear.

The source material was PBMCs. V and J are TRBV10-2 and TRBJ2-3, with no clear D. This receptor was identified in a woman between 18 and 29 years old in good health. CDR3: CASQTADTQYF. CDR3 bases: TGCGCCAGCCAGACCGCAGATACGCAGTATTTT.